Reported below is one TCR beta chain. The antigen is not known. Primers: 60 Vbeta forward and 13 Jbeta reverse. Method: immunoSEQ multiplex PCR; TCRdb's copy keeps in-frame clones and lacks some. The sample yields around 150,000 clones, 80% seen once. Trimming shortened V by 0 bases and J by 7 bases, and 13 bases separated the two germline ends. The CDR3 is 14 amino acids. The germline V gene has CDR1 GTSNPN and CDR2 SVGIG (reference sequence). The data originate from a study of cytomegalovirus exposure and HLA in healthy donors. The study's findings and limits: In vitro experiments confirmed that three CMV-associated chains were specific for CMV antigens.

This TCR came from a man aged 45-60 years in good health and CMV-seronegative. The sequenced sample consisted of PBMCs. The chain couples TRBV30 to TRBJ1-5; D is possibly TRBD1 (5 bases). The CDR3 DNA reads TGTGCCTGGAGTGTAGGGAGGGGCGGGCAGCCCCAGCATTTT. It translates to CAWSVGRGGQPQHF.